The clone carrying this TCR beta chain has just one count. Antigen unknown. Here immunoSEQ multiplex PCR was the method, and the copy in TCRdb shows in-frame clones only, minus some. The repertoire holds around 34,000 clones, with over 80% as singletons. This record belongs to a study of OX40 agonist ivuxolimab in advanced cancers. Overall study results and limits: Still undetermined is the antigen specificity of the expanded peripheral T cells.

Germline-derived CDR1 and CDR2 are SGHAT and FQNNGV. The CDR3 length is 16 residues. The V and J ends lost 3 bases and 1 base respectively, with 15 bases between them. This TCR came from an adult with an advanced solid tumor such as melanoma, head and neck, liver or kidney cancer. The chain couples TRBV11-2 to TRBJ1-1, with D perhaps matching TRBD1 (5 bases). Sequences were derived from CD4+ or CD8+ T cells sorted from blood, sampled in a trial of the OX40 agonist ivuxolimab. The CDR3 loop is CASSLSGGATNTEAFF. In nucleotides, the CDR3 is TGTGCCAGCAGCTTGTCGGGGGGAGCTACGAACACTGAAGCTTTCTTT.